This TCR beta chain was found in a study of control samples from healthy donors and cancer patients (dated by TCRdb to 2020 to 2021). Libraries came from the immunoSEQ multiplex PCR assay. Here the immuneACCESS table is served through TCRdb, limited to in-frame sequences with V and J called. Missing clones are a known gap in these copies; in checked studies unresolved V genes cover under half, and the rest lacks a known reason. The sample has under 100,000 clones on record, approximately 93% of them singletons. 1.5% of the sample lies in the top ten. In regard to this clone: The antigen it recognizes is unknown. The record has no base qualities; no much larger clone is one base away.

V was cut back by 2 bases and J by 6 bases, leaving a gap of 10 bases between them. The CDR3 contains 13 residues, cysteine and phenylalanine counted. This entry keeps only the CDR3 DNA: 39 bases, framed from base 1. According to the germline V gene, CDR1 reads KGHSH and CDR2 reads LQKENI. The clonotype was recovered from a woman aged 25 to 45 in good health. Material for sequencing was blood. The chain couples TRBV18 to TRBJ1-1; no D gene is confidently identified. The sequence in DNA is TGTGCCAGCTCACCAGAATGGGCCTCTGAAGCTTTCTTT. This gives the protein CASSPEWASEAFF.